These 29 T cell receptor beta chains were all obtained from the same sample, sequenced in a study of T-cell reconstitution after alpha-beta-depleted transplantation in children. During its preparation, the TCRbeta library received unique molecular identifiers. TCRdb called the PCR reads again in MiXCR, with one record for every CDR3 protein. The sample lists 450,000 to 600,000 distinct CDR3 sequences, more than 9% seen once, with 2% in the top ten. Source: PBMCs, taken before TCRalphabeta/CD19-depleted stem cell transplant. The receptor source for this set is a child aged 2 to 15 with inherited bone marrow failure, due to receive a stem cell transplant.

This clonotype has ten or more counts. The CDR3 DNA reads TGCGCCAGCAGCTCGGACGTTTCCTACGAGCAGTACTTC. Translating gives CASSSDVSYEQYF. This chain links TRBV5-1 with TRBJ2-7; D remains unclear. CDR3 size: 13 residues. V lost 3 bases and J lost 1, with 8 bases in between. In germline, CDR1 is SGHRS, CDR2 YFSETQ.

This clonotype was found many times. The V gene is TRBV27, the J gene TRBJ1-3, with no clear D. Germline V gene data show CDR1 as MNHEY and CDR2 as SMNVEV (reference sequence). The CDR3 contains 13 residues. The V end lost 5 bases, the J end lost 2 bases, and 7 bases lay between the germline ends. In DNA form, the CDR3 reads TGTGCCAGCAGTCCACGACCTGGAAACACCATATATTTT. This gives the protein CASSPRPGNTIYF.

This clonotype was seen at least ten times. V usage is TRBV5-1 and J usage is TRBJ2-5; maybe TRBD2 (6 bases). With 3 bases removed from V and 2 bases from J, the gap between germline ends came to 11 bases. Looked up from germline, CDR1 is SGHRS and CDR2 is YFSETQ. The CDR3 contains 14 residues. CDR3 sequence: CASSSRGIQETQYF. The CDR3 DNA reads TGCGCCAGCAGCTCTCGGGGGATACAAGAGACCCAGTACTTC.

This clonotype was seen only a few times. A read error may produce the germline difference seen at one junction end. The chain has TRBV20-1 and TRBJ2-4; 8 bases map to TRBD1. CDR3 length: 11 residues. CDR1 is DFQATT, CDR2 SNEGSKA, per germline (reference sequence). The CDR3 here is CSARDEQGADF. In nucleotides, the CDR3 is TGCAGTGCTAGAGATGAGCAGGGGGCGGACTTC.

This clonotype was seen ten or more times. The rearrangement joins TRBV4-3 to TRBJ2-1; TRBD2 matches at 8 bases. Germline lookup yields CDR1 LGHNA and CDR2 YSLEER. V lost 2 bases to trimming and J lost 5 bases; unmatched junction nucleotides: 5. The CDR3 has 15 amino acids. The CDR3 DNA reads TGCGCCAGCAGCCAACGTCTAGCGGGTAACAATGAGCAGTTCTTC. It yields the protein CASSQRLAGNNEQFF.

This clonotype was counted at least ten times. The chain joins TRBV4-1 to TRBJ2-2; maybe TRBD1 (5 bases). Looked up from germline, CDR1 is MGHRA and CDR2 is YSYEKL. V lost 3 bases, J lost 7 bases, and 9 bases lay in between. CDR3 length: 13 amino acids. The CDR3 is CASSQLQVGELFF. As DNA, the CDR3 is TGCGCCAGCAGCCAGCTACAGGTCGGGGAGCTGTTTTTT.

The chain is built from TRBV5-6 and TRBJ2-4, with no clear D. The CDR3 totals 14 residues. CDR1 SGHDT and CDR2 YYEEEE come from the germline V gene. Trimming removed 7 bases from V and 2 bases from J, with 13 bases in between. The CDR3 DNA reads TGTGCCAGCCATCACCTTGGCTCCAAAAACATTCAGTACTTC. Translated, it gives CASHHLGSKNIQYF.

In this sample, this clonotype turned up many times. This chain links TRBV3-1 with TRBJ1-2; D may be TRBD1 (5 bases). Trimming took 1 base from V and 11 from J, leaving 11 bases between them. The CDR3 runs 12 residues. Germline V gene lookup returns CDR1 LGHDT and CDR2 YNNKEL (reference sequence). This chain's CDR3 is CASSQAGTEYTF. Here the CDR3 DNA reads TGTGCCAGCAGCCAAGCGGGGACTGAGTACACCTTC.

There are a few counts of this clonotype. The chain employs TRBV11-2 and TRBJ2-5; D gene uncertain. The CDR3 contains 15 residues. In germline, CDR1 is SGHAT, CDR2 FQNNGV. The V and J ends lost 0 bases and 2 bases respectively, with 10 bases between them. In nucleotides, the CDR3 is TGTGCCAGCAGCTTAGATTTGCCGGCTCAAGAGACCCAGTACTTC. This translates into CASSLDLPAQETQYF. Complete variable domain (other parts from reference TRBV11-2 and TRBJ2-5): EAGVAQSPRYKIIEKRQSVAFWCNPISGHATLYWYQQILGQGPKLLIQFQNNGVVDDSQLPKDRFSAERLKGVDSTLKIQPAKLEDSAVYLCASSLDLPAQETQYFGPGTRLLVL.

The chain has TRBV12-3 or TRBV12-4 and TRBJ1-1; 9 bases fit TRBD1. CDR3 length: 17 residues. With V trimmed by 5 bases and J by 0 bases, 10 bases remained unmatched. The CDR3 coding sequence is TGTGCCAGCAGTCAATCGGGGACAGGGATCATGAACACTGAAGCTTTCTTT. It translates to CASSQSGTGIMNTEAFF.

The gene calls are TRBV10-3 and TRBJ2-2; 10 bases are a match to TRBD1. J gave up 1 base and V 5 bases, and 4 bases lay outside the gene matches. The CDR3 extends over 16 amino acids. From germline, CDR1 is ENHRY and CDR2 SYGVKD. In DNA, the CDR3 is TGTGCCATCAGTAGACAGGGGGCGGAGAACACCGGGGAGCTGTTTTTT. Protein sequence: CAISRQGAENTGELFF.

This clonotype was observed many times. This chain connects TRBV30 to TRBJ2-7; D could derive from TRBD1 or TRBD2 (5 bases each). Germline CDR1 is GTSNPN and CDR2 is SVGIG (reference sequence). CDR3 length equals 15 residues. The germline V and J ends were trimmed by 2 bases and 6 bases, with 20 bases remaining between them. CDR3 coding DNA: TGTGCCTGGAGTCCTTGGGGGAATTGGGCTGGCGAGCAGTACTTC. It encodes CAWSPWGNWAGEQYF. Variable domain in full (rest from reference TRBV30 and TRBJ2-7): SQTIHQWPATLVQPVGSPLSLECTVEGTSNPNLYWYRQAAGRGLQLLFYSVGIGQISSEVPQNLSASRPQDRQFILSSKKLLLSDSGFYLCAWSPWGNWAGEQYFGPGTRLTVT.

In the case of this clonotype: Given a much more abundant clone one base away, this may be a read error. CDR3 sequence: CSAKTHDRYEQYF. CDR3 sequence (DNA): TGCAGTGCCAAGACCCACGACCGCTACGAGCAGTACTTC. This rearrangement joins TRBV20-1 to TRBJ2-7; no reliable D call. The CDR3 totals 13 residues. Germline V gene data show CDR1 as DFQATT and CDR2 as SNEGSKA (reference sequence). The ends were cut back, 6 bases at V and 3 bases at J, with 15 bases in the middle.

This clonotype was observed a few times. The V and J genes are TRBV15 and TRBJ2-1; 9 positions agree with TRBD2. V gave up 1 base and J gave up 6 bases; unmatched junction bases: 10. Per germline, CDR1 LNHNV and CDR2 YYDKDF (reference sequence). This CDR3 is 17 amino acids long. The CDR3 coding sequence is TGTGCCACCAGCAGAGGACAGGGAGCGGGAGGCCCCAATGAGCAGTTCTTC. It codes for CATSRGQGAGGPNEQFF.

This clonotype occurred many times. The rearrangement joins TRBV24-1 to TRBJ2-5; possibly TRBD1 for D (6 bases). The CDR3 is made up of 15 amino acids. Germline V CDR1 and CDR2: KGHDR, SFDVKD. The ends were cut back, 6 bases at V and 2 bases at J, with 15 bases in the middle. The CDR3 bases are TGTGCCACCAGTCATCCCGGACAGCCACAAGAGACCCAGTACTTC. This gives the protein CATSHPGQPQETQYF.

This clonotype was counted between two and nine times. The rearrangement links TRBV7-8 to TRBJ2-7; D is undetermined. The CDR3 runs 12 residues. Trimming took 5 bases from V and 5 from J, leaving 10 bases between them. Germline lookup yields CDR1 SGHVS and CDR2 FQNEAQ. DNA for the CDR3: TGTGCCAGCAGCCCCCGGAGCGACGAGCAGTACTTC. Translated: CASSPRSDEQYF.

Only a few counts were recorded for this clonotype. This chain links TRBV7-2 with TRBJ2-1; TRBD2 agrees at 8 bases. Germline V CDR1 and CDR2: SGHTA, FQGNSA. J gave up 5 bases and V 3 bases, and 9 bases lay outside the gene matches. The CDR3 has 16 amino acids. The CDR3 spells CASSFPSGSTDNEQFF. CDR3 DNA: TGTGCCAGCAGCTTCCCGAGCGGGAGTACTGACAATGAGCAGTTCTTC. Complete variable domain (other parts from reference TRBV7-2 and TRBJ2-1): GAGVSQSPSNKVTEKGKDVELRCDPISGHTALYWYRQSLGQGLEFLIYFQGNSAPDKSGLPSDRFSAERTGGSVSTLTIQRTQQEDSAVYLCASSFPSGSTDNEQFFGPGTRLTVL.

Ten or more counts support this clonotype. The chain employs TRBV6-5 and TRBJ1-5; 7 bases match TRBD1. This CDR3 spans 17 amino acids. Germline-derived CDR1 and CDR2 are MNHEY and SVGAGI. Germline trimming cut 2 bases from V and 4 bases from J; bases unmatched to any gene: 11. The CDR3 loop is CASSYKPGGIGNQPQHF. CDR3 coding DNA: TGTGCCAGCAGTTACAAACCAGGGGGTATTGGTAATCAGCCCCAGCATTTT.

This clonotype was recorded many times. The chain couples TRBV7-9 to TRBJ2-7; 11 nucleotides agree with TRBD2. Trimming took 2 bases from V and 6 from J; bases not matched to a gene: 6. Germline CDR1 is SEHNR and CDR2 is FQNEAQ (reference sequence). The CDR3 totals 15 residues. This CDR3 reads CASSLPTSGISEQYF. The DNA for the CDR3 is TGTGCCAGCAGCTTACCGACTAGCGGGATTTCCGAGCAGTACTTC.

In its sample, this clonotype was seen many times. This rearrangement joins TRBV3-1 to TRBJ2-3, with D tentatively TRBD1 (6 bases). The germline gives CDR1 LGHDT, CDR2 YNNKEL (reference sequence). V shed 2 bases and J shed 3 bases, with 15 bases lying between them. There are 16 residues in the CDR3. The CDR3 DNA follows: TGTGCCAGCAGCCAAAACAGGGCCAAAGGGACAGATACGCAGTATTTT. Its protein is CASSQNRAKGTDTQYF.

In regard to this clonotype: Its ends do not fully match the called genes, so a read error is possible. This chain connects TRBV6-1 to TRBJ2-3; the match to TRBD2 covers 10 bases. Germline V lookup: CDR1 MNHNS, CDR2 SASEGT. This CDR3 region has 14 residues. For the CDR3, the DNA is TGTGCCAGCAGCGAAGCGGGAGGGCCGAATACGCAGTATTTT. Its protein product is CASSEAGGPNTQYF.

This clonotype was counted many times. This rearrangement joins TRBV18 to TRBJ1-1; possible D gene TRBD1, 6 bases. In germline, CDR1 is KGHSH, CDR2 LQKENI. The CDR3 spans 16 residues. V gave up 0 bases and J gave up 5 bases, with 16 bases separating them. CDR3 in DNA: TGTGCCAGCTCACCACCGGCGCTGGGGGCGGCGACTGAAGCTTTCTTT. Translating it yields CASSPPALGAATEAFF.

The chain has TRBV5-1 and TRBJ1-1, with D maybe TRBD1 (5 bases). V was pared by 2 bases and J by 0 bases, with 14 bases between. The CDR3 is made up of 16 amino acids. Germline CDR1 reads SGHRS; CDR2 reads YFSETQ. In nucleotides, the CDR3 is TGCGCCAGCAGCTTCATCGGGGGATCCATGAACACTGAAGCTTTCTTT. Residues: CASSFIGGSMNTEAFF.

This clonotype was seen at least ten times. The CDR3 DNA reads TGCGCCAGCAGCTCCGGGGACTCGGCGGGGGTCGCCGAGTACTTC. Its translation is CASSSGDSAGVAEYF. This chain joins TRBV5-1 and TRBJ2-7, with 7 bases matching TRBD2. The V gene end was trimmed by 3 bases and the J gene end by 11 bases; junction bases not matched to a gene: 17. Germline assignment: CDR1 SGHRS and CDR2 YFSETQ. The CDR3 consists of 15 residues.

This clonotype has a handful of counts. V and J are TRBV11-2 and TRBJ2-5; 7 bases are shared with TRBD2. The ends lost 4 bases at V and 0 bases at J; junction bases unmatched: 5. The V gene's germline CDR1 is SGHAT and CDR2 FQNNGV. The CDR3 totals 15 residues. CDR3 sequence (DNA): TGTGCCAGCAGCTCGTTGGGAGGGTACCAAGAGACCCAGTACTTC. As protein: CASSSLGGYQETQYF.

This clonotype was observed many times. V and J are TRBV7-2 and TRBJ2-1, with 9 bases lining up with TRBD2. CDR3 length equals 16 residues. V trimming: 1 base; J trimming: 4 bases; junction bases outside the gene matches: 5. Germline values: CDR1 SGHTA, CDR2 FQGNSA. The CDR3 bases are TGTGCCAGCAGCTTAGAAGTCCTAGCGGGATACAATGAGCAGTTCTTC. It codes for CASSLEVLAGYNEQFF.

This clonotype was found a few times. The chain is built from TRBV7-2 and TRBJ2-2, with TRBD1 matching 8 bases. The CDR3 spans 14 residues. The germline gives CDR1 SGHTA, CDR2 FQGNSA. Trimming took 3 bases from V and 7 from J; bases not matched to a gene: 4. For the CDR3, the DNA is TGTGCCAGCAGCTTCAGGACAGGGCGCGGGGAGCTGTTTTTT. Amino acid sequence: CASSFRTGRGELFF.

This clonotype was seen repeatedly, ten times or more. The chain recombines TRBV20-1 with TRBJ2-3; 8 bases agree with TRBD1. Germline values: CDR1 DFQATT, CDR2 SNEGSKA (reference sequence). The CDR3 covers 15 residues. With 0 bases clipped from V and 2 bases from J, the junction kept 4 bases outside the gene matches. DNA of the CDR3: TGCAGTGCTAGAGATCAGGGGGCCGCCACAGATACGCAGTATTTT. Its translation is CSARDQGAATDTQYF.

This clonotype was observed a handful of times. The chain joins TRBV7-9 to TRBJ2-7; unclear D gene. Germline CDR1 is SEHNR and CDR2 is FQNEAQ (reference sequence). V lost 0 bases and J lost 4, with 13 bases in between. The CDR3 runs 15 residues. The CDR3 is CASSLAPSRFYEQYF. The CDR3 nucleotides are TGTGCCAGCAGCTTAGCTCCTAGTAGGTTTTACGAGCAGTACTTC.